This paragraph covers one T cell receptor beta chain sequence. The V segment lost 0 bases and the J segment 3 bases; nucleotides outside the gene matches: 3. Per germline, CDR1 SGHNT and CDR2 YYREEE (reference sequence). This CDR3 spans 16 amino acids. The data stem from a study of blood T cell repertoires in COVID-19. Study context: The samples span acute and convalescent COVID-19 from the United States, Italy and Spain. Sample material is recorded as cDNA or gDNA derived from T cells, B-cell-depleted T cells, or PBMCs.

Original analysis: Reference gene primer amplification yielded estimated nucleated cell counts. Data came from immunoSEQ multiplex PCR; TCRdb stores just in-frame clones and leaves some out. The DNA gave D and trimming, while V, J and clone size come from that table. The sample lists a few hundred thousand clones; roughly 87% were seen once. Sequencing was carried out using peripheral blood. The clonotype was recovered from a woman aged 40 to 49 who had recovered from COVID-19. The chain employs TRBV5-4 and TRBJ2-5; 12 positions match TRBD2. CDR3 in DNA: TGTGCCAGCAGCTTGGGACTAGCGGGAGTTGAAGAGACCCAGTACTTC. It codes for CASSLGLAGVEETQYF.